The rows below give T cell receptor beta chains drawn from one sample of a study of tumor-infiltrating lymphocytes in primary liver carcinoma. TCRdb re-analysed the multiplex PCR reads in MiXCR, keeping a single row per CDR3 protein. The data hold approximately 310,000 distinct CDR3 sequences, with roughly two thirds observed a single time. Sequenced material: peripheral blood. Receptors were obtained from a man aged 35 to 55 with primary liver carcinoma and hepatitis B virus infection. CDR3s include the opening cysteine and the closing phenylalanine or tryptophan. The D gene is left open where the match is weak. A row's size may be missing; if present it is once, few, many or a size class.

.	TRBD2	TRBJ2-3	TRBV4-3	TGCGCCAGCATCCAAGAAGGTCTAGCGGGAGGGGAGGGGAGGCAGTATTTT	CASIQEGLAGGEGRQYF
once	.	TRBJ2-5	TRBV29-1	TGCAGGGTTGAAGATGACAGGATTACAGAGGGGACCCAATACTTC	CRVEDDRITEGTQYF
.	.	TRBJ2-1	TRBV6-2/TRBV6-3	TGTGCCAGCAGTTACGAACGCCGTATTAGCCTATTAGAGCAGTTCTTC	CASSYERRISLLEQFF
many	TRBD2	TRBJ2-7	TRBV4-1	TGCGCCAGCAGCCAAGGGGCGGGGGGATACGAGCAGTACTTC	CASSQGAGGYEQYF
few	.	TRBJ2-5	TRBV5-1	TGCGCCAGCAGCTTGCAGGGTCCGGAGACCCAGTACTTC	CASSLQGPETQYF
once	TRBD1	TRBJ2-2	TRBV29-1	TGCAGCGTCATTACCGGGACAGGCACGAACACCGGGGAGCTGTTTTTT	CSVITGTGTNTGELFF
many	.	TRBJ1-1	TRBV12-3/TRBV12-4	TGTGCCAGCAGTTCAACAGGGAAGGGCACTGAAGCTTTCTTT	CASSSTGKGTEAFF
.	.	TRBJ2-5	TRBV29-1	TGCAGCGTTGACATATTAGAGGACTTGCAACAAGAGACCCAGTACTTC	CSVDILEDLQQETQYF
.	.	TRBJ2-3	TRBV10-3	TGTGCCATCATGGGGACCCAAGCGGACACGCACTATTTT	CAIMGTQADTHYF
few	.	TRBJ2-5	TRBV30	TGTGCCTGGGGGTCGGGCAGTATATCACAAGAGACCCAGTACTTC	CAWGSGSISQETQYF
.	.	TRBJ2-1	TRBV29-1	TGCAGCGTTGGTCTTAGCGGACCTTACAATGAGCACTTCTTC	CSVGLSGPYNEHFF
.	TRBD1	TRBJ2-7	TRBV11-3	TGTGCCAGCAGCCCAATCTGGACAGGACCCTACGAGCAGTACTTC	CASSPIWTGPYEQYF
many	.	TRBJ2-7	TRBV5-1	TGCGCCAGCAGCTTGGGCGGGACCAGCTCCTACGAGCAGTACTTC	CASSLGGTSSYEQYF
.	.	TRBJ1-2	TRBV6-1	TGTGTCAGCACCGACCCGGAGGATGGCTACACCTTC	CVSTDPEDGYTF
.	TRBD1	TRBJ1-1	TRBV5-1	TGCGCCAGCAGCTTGGAAGGGGGCTCTCCGAACACTGAAGCTTTCTTT	CASSLEGGSPNTEAFF
.	TRBD1	TRBJ2-7	TRBV7-9	TGTGCCAGCAGGGGACAGGGCCACGAGCAGTACTTC	CASRGQGHEQYF
few	.	TRBJ1-1	TRBV7-9	TGTGCCAGCAGCTTATACCGGGCGGGGGGGACGGCGAACACTGAAGCTTTCTTT	CASSLYRAGGTANTEAFF
many	.	TRBJ1-2	TRBV12-3/TRBV12-4	TGTGCCAGCAGTTTACACAGAGCCGCCTCTGGCTACACCTTC	CASSLHRAASGYTF
.	.	TRBJ1-2	TRBV7-8	TGTGCCAGCAGCTTAAAGGACAGTAGCTATGGCTACACCTTC	CASSLKDSSYGYTF
.	TRBD1	TRBJ2-1	TRBV7-9	TGTGCCAGCAGCTTTACCGGGACAGCCTTTGGTGACCAGTTCTTC	CASSFTGTAFGDQFF
.	TRBD2	TRBJ2-1	TRBV6-5	TGTGTCAGCACCTATCCGGGACTAGCGGGAGATGAGCAGTTCTTC	CVSTYPGLAGDEQFF
.	.	TRBJ1-5	TRBV6-1	TGTACCAGCATGGAGAGGGGGTGGACGGGCAATCAGCCCCAGCATTTT	CTSMERGWTGNQPQHF
.	TRBD2	TRBJ2-3	TRBV5-6	TGTGCCAGCTGTTTGACGCCTAGCGGGAGCAATACGCAGTACTTT	CASCLTPSGSNTQYF
few	.	TRBJ2-5	TRBV6-5	TGTGCCAGCAGTTACTCAGCGCCCCAAGAGACCCAGTACTTC	CASSYSAPQETQYF
.	.	TRBJ2-7	TRBV28	TGTGCCAGCAGTTTTACAGGGACCTCCTACGAGCAGTACTTT	CASSFTGTSYEQYF
.	.	TRBJ2-3	TRBV5-6	TGTGCCAGCTGCTTGGGGGCACGATCGGCAGATACGCAATATTTT	CASCLGARSADTQYF
.	TRBD1	TRBJ2-1	TRBV11-1	TGTGCCAGTAGCTCTTACCCGGGACAGGCCGGGGAGACCCAGTTCTTC	CASSSYPGQAGETQFF
.	TRBD2	TRBJ2-2	TRBV6-5	TGTGCCAGCAGTTATTCCCCGGGACTAGCAGCCGGGGAGCTGTTTTTT	CASSYSPGLAAGELFF
.	.	TRBJ2-1	TRBV29-1	TGCAGCGTATGGTGTGGGTACGATGAGCAGTTCTTC	CSVWCGYDEQFF
.	.	TRBJ2-1	TRBV5-4	TGTGCCAGCAGCAAGGACACGCCGGACAATGAGCAGTTCTTC	CASSKDTPDNEQFF
many	.	TRBJ2-5	TRBV4-1	TGCGCCAGCAGCCAAGTAGGGAGTGCGGAGACCCAGTACTTC	CASSQVGSAETQYF
.	.	TRBJ2-7	TRBV14	TGTGCCAGCAGCCAAGATTGGGGCAGTTACGAGCAGTACTTC	CASSQDWGSYEQYF
few	.	TRBJ2-1	TRBV6-6	TGTGCCAGCAGAGAGGGACTCCCCTTCAATGAGCAGTTCTTC	CASREGLPFNEQFF
many	.	TRBJ2-1	TRBV11-3	TGTGCCAGCAGCTTAGGGGCTAGCGTCCAGCAGTTCTTC	CASSLGASVQQFF
.	.	TRBJ2-5	TRBV5-5	TGTGCCAGCAGCCCTACCACAGTCGGAGAGACCCAGTACTTC	CASSPTTVGETQYF
.	.	TRBJ2-1	TRBV5-5	TGTGCCAGCAGCTTGAGTCCCTTGGGGGATGAGCAGTTCTTC	CASSLSPLGDEQFF
.	TRBD1	TRBJ2-7	TRBV28	TGTGCCAGCAGTAATCGACAGGGGCCCTACGAGCGGTACTTC	CASSNRQGPYERYF
many	.	TRBJ2-3	TRBV6-2/TRBV6-3	TGTGCCAGCACCCCCCTCGGGACCGCCACAGATACGCAGTATTTT	CASTPLGTATDTQYF
.	.	TRBJ2-7	TRBV4-1	TGCGCCAGCAGCCTCCTGGACAGGACGGACTACGAGCAGTACTTT	CASSLLDRTDYEQYF
.	.	TRBJ2-3	TRBV5-4	TGTGCCGGCTACCATACTAGCACAGATATGCAATATTTT	CAGYHTSTDMQYF
few	.	TRBJ2-4	TRBV6-2/TRBV6-3	TGTGCCAGCGCCCGGGATGGGGCCAAAAACATTCAGTACTTC	CASARDGAKNIQYF
.	.	TRBJ2-5	TRBV5-1	TGTGCCGGCAGCTTGGGCCAGGCGGCGGAGACCCAGTACTTC	CAGSLGQAAETQYF
.	.	TRBJ2-1	TRBV6-1	TGTGCCGGCAGTGAACTCCCCCAAACGAGCTCCTGCAATGAGCAGTTCTTC	CAGSELPQTSSCNEQFF
.	.	TRBJ1-3	TRBV11-2	TGTGCCAGCAGCTTAGAGGGGATCTCTGAAAAAACCATATATTTT	CASSLEGISEKTIYF
.	.	TRBJ1-5	TRBV7-8	TGTGCCAGCAACTTATGGGAAGGGAGTAATCAGCCCCAGCATTTT	CASNLWEGSNQPQHF
.	.	TRBJ1-1	TRBV5-1	TGCGCCAGCAGTAGGACAAGGAACACTGAAGCTTTCTTT	CASSRTRNTEAFF
.	.	TRBJ2-3	TRBV11-2	TGTGCCAACAGCTTATTAGCGTACGACACAGATACGCAGTATTTT	CANSLLAYDTDTQYF
.	TRBD1	TRBJ2-7	TRBV10-3	TGTGCCGTCAGGGCACAGGGGACCCACGAACAGTACTTC	CAVRAQGTHEQYF